This entry lists 2 T cell receptor beta chains sequenced from one sample in a study of naive and memory T cell subsets. The beta constant-region primer was an equimolar mix of two oligonucleotides covering TRBC1 and TRBC2. MiXCR, applied by TCRdb to the UMI-ligation and nested PCR reads, yields one record per CDR3 protein. The data contain 25,000 to 30,000 distinct CDR3 sequences, about 10% of them singletons. Sequencing input: effector memory CD4+ T cells from blood. As to subset: effector memory, CD45RA- CD27-. These receptors originate from a human donor in good health.

J is TRBJ2-2 and V is TRBV7-9, with 10 bases matching TRBD1. V lost 2 bases to trimming and J lost 9 bases; unmatched junction nucleotides: 9. CDR3 length equals 16 residues. Germline V gives CDR1 SEHNR, CDR2 FQNEAQ (reference sequence). The CDR3 here is CASSLPRTGGSRELFF. As DNA, the CDR3 is TGTGCCAGCAGCTTACCGCGGACAGGGGGTAGCAGGGAGCTGTTTTTT.

This clonotype was picked up many times. V and J are TRBV29-1 and TRBJ2-2, with 10 bases aligning to TRBD2. V gave up 7 bases and J gave up 4 bases; unmatched junction bases: 6. The CDR3 runs to 14 residues. Germline V lookup: CDR1 SQVTM, CDR2 ANQGSEA. CDR3 bases: TGCAGCGCTAAGCGGGGGGGTCGCACCGGGGAGCTGTTTTTT. The encoded protein is CSAKRGGRTGELFF.